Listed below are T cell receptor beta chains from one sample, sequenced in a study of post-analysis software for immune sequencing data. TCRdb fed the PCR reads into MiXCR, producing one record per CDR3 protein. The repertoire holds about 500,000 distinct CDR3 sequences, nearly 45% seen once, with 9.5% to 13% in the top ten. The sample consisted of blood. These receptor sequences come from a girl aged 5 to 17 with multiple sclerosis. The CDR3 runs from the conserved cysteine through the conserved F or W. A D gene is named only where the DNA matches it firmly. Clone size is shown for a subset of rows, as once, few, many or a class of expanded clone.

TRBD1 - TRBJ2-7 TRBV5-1 TGCGCCAGCAGCAAGGGGGCGGGCTCCTACGAGCAGTACTTC CASSKGAGSYEQYF
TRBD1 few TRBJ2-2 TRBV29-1 TGCAGCGTTGAAGGGATGGGGACAGGGTCCGGGGAGCTGTTTTTT CSVEGMGTGSGELFF
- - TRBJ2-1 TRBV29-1 TGCAGCGTTGACGTAGGGGACAACTCCTACAATGAGCAGTTCTTC CSVDVGDNSYNEQFF
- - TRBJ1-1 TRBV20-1 TGCAGTGCTAGAGAGGGGTACGAGGATGAAGCTTTCTTT CSAREGYEDEAFF
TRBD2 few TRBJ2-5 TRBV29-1 TGCAGCGTTTTTAGTCCCCGCGGCGGGAGGAGAGAGACCCAGTACTTC CSVFSPRGGRRETQYF
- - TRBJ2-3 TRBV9 TGTGCCAGCAGCGCGCATACCGGGCCTCGGGCGGAAGATACGCAGTATTTT CASSAHTGPRAEDTQYF
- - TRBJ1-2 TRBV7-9 TGTGCCAGCAGCCCGGGACACCGCTATGGCTACACCTTC CASSPGHRYGYTF
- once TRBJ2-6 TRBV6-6 TGTGCCAGCCTCGCCCAGGGTGGGGCCAACGTCCTGACTTTC CASLAQGGANVLTF
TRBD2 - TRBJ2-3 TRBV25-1 TGTGCCAGCACTCTAGCGGGAGCTCCAGATACGCAGTATTTT CASTLAGAPDTQYF
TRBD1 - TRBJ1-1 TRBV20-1 TGCAGTGCTGCACGGACAGGATCTGAAGCTTTCTTT CSAARTGSEAFF
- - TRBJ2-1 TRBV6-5 TGTGCCAGCGGTACTCTTGACCCGAGGGATGAGCAGTTCTTC CASGTLDPRDEQFF